This entry is about one T cell receptor (beta chain). The antigen is unknown. The CDR3 has 14 amino acids. Losses at the gene ends were 5 bases for V and 5 bases for J; bases not matched to a gene: 6. CDR1 and CDR2 (germline): SGHTA, FQGNSA. The record originates from a study of blood T cells in healthy people across ages. Study results and limitations: Older age coincided with a roughly linear decline in TCR beta diversity per million T cells.

Drawn from each donor were 7.5 to 10 milliliters of peripheral blood. The second PCR ran roughly 6 to 12 cycles with a sample-barcoded 5' primer and J-beta primers. Using its own MiXCR run on the 5' RACE reads, TCRdb lists one record per CDR3 protein. The sample holds 1.5 million to 2 million distinct CDR3 sequences, 28% seen once. V and J are TRBV7-2 and TRBJ1-3; 7 bases map to TRBD1. The specimen sequenced was blood. The sequence came from a woman aged 25 to 39 in good health. This CDR3 reads CASSEDRVRNTIYF. DNA for the CDR3: TGTGCCAGCAGCGAAGACAGGGTTCGAAACACCATATATTTT.